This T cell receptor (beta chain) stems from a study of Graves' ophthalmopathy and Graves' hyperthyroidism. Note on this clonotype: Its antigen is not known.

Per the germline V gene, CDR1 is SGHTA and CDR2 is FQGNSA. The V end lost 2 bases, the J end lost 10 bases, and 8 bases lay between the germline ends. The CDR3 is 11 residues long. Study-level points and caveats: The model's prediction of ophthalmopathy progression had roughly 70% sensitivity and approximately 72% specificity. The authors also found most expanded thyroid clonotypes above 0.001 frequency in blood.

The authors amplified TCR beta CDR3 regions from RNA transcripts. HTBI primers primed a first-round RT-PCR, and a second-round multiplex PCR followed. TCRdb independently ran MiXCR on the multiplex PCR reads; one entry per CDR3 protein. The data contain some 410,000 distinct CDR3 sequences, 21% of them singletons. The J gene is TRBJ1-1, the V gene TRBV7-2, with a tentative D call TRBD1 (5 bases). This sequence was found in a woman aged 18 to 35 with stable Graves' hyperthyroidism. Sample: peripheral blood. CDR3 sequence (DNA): TGTGCCAGCAGCTTAAGCAGGGCAGCTTTCTTT. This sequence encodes CASSLSRAAFF.